These T cell receptor beta chains were read from a single sample in a study of neurological immune-mediated disorders. Each CDR3 protein gets one entry after TCRdb re-called the 5' RACE reads with MiXCR. The profile shows 25,000 to 35,000 distinct CDR3 sequences, approximately 1.6% of them singletons. The sample comprised PBMCs. The origin of the receptors is a woman in her twenties or thirties with multiple sclerosis. The CDR3 runs from the conserved cysteine through the conserved F or W. Each record gives: D gene, J gene, V gene, CDR3 protein. D genes are given only for firm matches.

TRBD1	TRBJ1-2	TRBV7-2	CASSYPGQGNYGYTF
-	TRBJ2-3	TRBV20-1	CCPWETGGNTQYF
TRBD1	TRBJ2-1	TRBV20-1	CSAKGTVGNEQFF
-	TRBJ1-1	TRBV7-9	CASTRGVNTEAFF
-	TRBJ1-6	TRBV7-6	CASSLGRFNSPLHF
TRBD1	TRBJ2-7	TRBV5-1	CASSSTGGAYEQYF
-	TRBJ2-3	TRBV4-2	CASSQTGESTDTQYF
-	TRBJ2-7	TRBV4-2	CASSQDTTGEGDEQYF
-	TRBJ2-7	TRBV3-1	CASSQGIYEQYF
TRBD2	TRBJ2-2	TRBV20-1	CSAKGLAGGLDGELFF
-	TRBJ2-3	TRBV7-8	CASSRPSTDTQYF
TRBD1	TRBJ1-5	TRBV12-3/TRBV12-4	CASSPTGQGNQPQHF
-	TRBJ2-7	TRBV24-1	CATRRGDGGGSLGLDEQYF
-	TRBJ2-7	TRBV7-2	CASSLGVQGYEQYF
TRBD1	TRBJ1-2	TRBV12-3/TRBV12-4	CASRPGRTGVDYTF
-	TRBJ2-7	TRBV12-3/TRBV12-4	CASSLVSGAYEQYF
-	TRBJ1-2	TRBV7-2	CASSLDWQTYGYTF
-	TRBJ1-2	TRBV27	CASSLGTGINYGYTF
TRBD2	TRBJ2-1	TRBV12-3/TRBV12-4	CASRRLAGGAYNEQFF
-	TRBJ2-3	TRBV24-1	CATSDSTDTQYF
TRBD2	TRBJ2-3	TRBV6-6	CASSYWGTSGANTDTQYF
TRBD1	TRBJ1-4	TRBV4-3	CASSQVGTGGEKLFF
TRBD2	TRBJ2-6	TRBV5-5	CASSLTSGGSGANVLTF
TRBD1	TRBJ2-7	TRBV5-4	CASSLGRQGAYEQYF
-	TRBJ2-7	TRBV27	CASSLSQGTYEQYF
TRBD1	TRBJ2-3	TRBV7-6	CASSLAGTGITDTQYF
-	TRBJ2-1	TRBV3-1	CASSQRDEQFF
-	TRBJ2-2	TRBV5-1	CASRWATGTNTGELFF
-	TRBJ2-5	TRBV18	CASSPRRLESETQYF
-	TRBJ2-7	TRBV18	CASSLQSYEQYF
-	TRBJ1-1	TRBV7-9	CASSDLKSTEAFF
-	TRBJ2-1	TRBV15	CATSRDEANEQFF
TRBD1	TRBJ2-2	TRBV4-2	CASSPRESGTAGELFF
-	TRBJ2-3	TRBV20-1	CSASVGRSTDTQYF
TRBD1	TRBJ1-4	TRBV5-1	CASSLDRGREKLFF
-	TRBJ1-2	TRBV3-1	CASSQDRGAAGYTF
-	TRBJ1-4	TRBV12-3/TRBV12-4	CASRGREKLFF
-	TRBJ1-3	TRBV15	CATSSLGSGNTIYF
-	TRBJ1-4	TRBV2	CASSRRQNEKLFF
TRBD2	TRBJ2-7	TRBV20-1	CSAIHSRSGGTRREQYF
-	TRBJ2-1	TRBV12-3/TRBV12-4	CASSLAARGEQFF
-	TRBJ1-6	TRBV20-1	CSASVGRGSPLHF
TRBD1	TRBJ2-1	TRBV5-1	CASSTGTGFANEQFF
TRBD1	TRBJ2-7	TRBV5-1	CASSSGTGGYEQYF
TRBD1	TRBJ2-6	TRBV5-1	CASSLGTGTSGANVLTF
-	TRBJ1-5	TRBV15	CATSRERNQPQHF
TRBD1	TRBJ1-1	TRBV3-1	CASSQVGRGLEMNTEAFF
-	TRBJ2-3	TRBV7-6	CASSSPGGGPQYF
TRBD1	TRBJ1-1	TRBV2	CASSDRGRNTEAFF
-	TRBJ1-2	TRBV5-1	CASSLDGFDSFF